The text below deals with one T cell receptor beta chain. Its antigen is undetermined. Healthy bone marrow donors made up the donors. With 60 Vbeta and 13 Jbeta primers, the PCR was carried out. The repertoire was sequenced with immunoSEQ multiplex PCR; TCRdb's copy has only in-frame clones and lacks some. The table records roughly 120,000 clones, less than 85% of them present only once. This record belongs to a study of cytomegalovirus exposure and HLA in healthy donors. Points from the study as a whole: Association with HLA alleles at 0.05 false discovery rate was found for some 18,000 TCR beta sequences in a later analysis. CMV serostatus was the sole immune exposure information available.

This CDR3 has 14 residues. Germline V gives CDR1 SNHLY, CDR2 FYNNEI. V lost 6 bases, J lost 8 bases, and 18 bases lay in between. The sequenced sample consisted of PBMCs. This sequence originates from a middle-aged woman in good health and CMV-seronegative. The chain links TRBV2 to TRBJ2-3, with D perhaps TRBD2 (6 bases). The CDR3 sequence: CASRRGVGRGTQYF. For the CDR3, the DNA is TGTGCCAGCAGGAGGGGAGTAGGGCGGGGTACGCAGTATTTT.